This TCR beta chain was retrieved from a study of blood T cell repertoires in COVID-19. Study background: Some COVID-19 samples were acute and others convalescent; all came from the United States, Italy and Spain. PBMCs, B-cell-depleted T cells, or T cells were the source of the cDNA or gDNA that made up the material.

J was trimmed by 5 bases and V by 6 bases; bases with no gene match: 5. This CDR3 is built from 15 residues. Germline CDR1 MNHEY, CDR2 SVGAGI. Methods used by the authors: Amplifying reference gene primers gave estimates of nucleated cell counts. Generated by immunoSEQ multiplex PCR, the TCRdb table keeps only in-frame clones and is missing some. V, J and clone size were drawn from that table, and D and trimming were deduced from the DNA. Among 100,000 to 120,000 clones listed, about 88% were seen once. The rearrangement uses TRBV6-5 and TRBJ1-4, with 11 positions matching TRBD1. This sequence was found in a woman in her 70s who had recovered from COVID-19. Sequencing was carried out using peripheral blood. The CDR3 region is CASSRGTGGNEKLFF. CDR3 DNA sequence: TGTGCCAGCAGCCGAGGGACAGGGGGAAATGAAAAACTGTTTTTT.